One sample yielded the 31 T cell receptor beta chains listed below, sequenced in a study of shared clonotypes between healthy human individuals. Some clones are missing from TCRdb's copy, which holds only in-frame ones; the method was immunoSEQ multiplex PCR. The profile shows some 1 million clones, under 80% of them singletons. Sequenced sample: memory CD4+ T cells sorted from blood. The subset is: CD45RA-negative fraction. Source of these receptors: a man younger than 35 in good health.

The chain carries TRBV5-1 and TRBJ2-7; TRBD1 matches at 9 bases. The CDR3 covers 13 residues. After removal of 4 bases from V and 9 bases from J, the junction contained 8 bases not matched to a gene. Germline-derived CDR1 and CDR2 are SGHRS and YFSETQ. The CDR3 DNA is TGCGCCAGCAGCACCGACAGGGGGAACGCGCAGTACTTC. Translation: CASSTDRGNAQYF.

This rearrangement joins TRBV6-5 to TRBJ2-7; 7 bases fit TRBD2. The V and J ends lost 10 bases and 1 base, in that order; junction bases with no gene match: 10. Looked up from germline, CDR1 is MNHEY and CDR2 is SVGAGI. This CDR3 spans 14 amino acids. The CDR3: CAKTTSDASYEQYF. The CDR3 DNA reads TGTGCCAAAACAACTAGCGATGCGTCCTACGAGCAGTACTTC.

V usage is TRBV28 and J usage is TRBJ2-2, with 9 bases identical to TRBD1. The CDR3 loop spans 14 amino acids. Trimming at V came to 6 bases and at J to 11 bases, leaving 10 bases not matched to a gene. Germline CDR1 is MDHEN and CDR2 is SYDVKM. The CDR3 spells CASRRTGVLGELFF. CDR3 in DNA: TGTGCCAGCAGACGGACAGGGGTACTAGGAGAGCTGTTTTTT.

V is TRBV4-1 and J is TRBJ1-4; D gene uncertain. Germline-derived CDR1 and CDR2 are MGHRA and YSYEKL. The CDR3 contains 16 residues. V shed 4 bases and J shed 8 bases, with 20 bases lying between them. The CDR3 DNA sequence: TGCGCCAGCAGCCTTAACCCGTCACTGGTGGGCGAAAAACTGTTTTTT. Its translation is CASSLNPSLVGEKLFF.

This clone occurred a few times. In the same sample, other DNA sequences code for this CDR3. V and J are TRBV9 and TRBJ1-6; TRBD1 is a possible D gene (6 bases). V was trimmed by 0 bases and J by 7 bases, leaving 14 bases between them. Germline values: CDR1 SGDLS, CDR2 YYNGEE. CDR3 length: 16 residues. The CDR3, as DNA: TGTGCCAGCAGCGTAGGAGCAGGGGCGGTGAATTCACCCCTCCACTTT. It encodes CASSVGAGAVNSPLHF. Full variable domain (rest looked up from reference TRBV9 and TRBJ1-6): DSGVTQTPKHLITATGQRVTLRCSPRSGDLSVYWYQQSLDQGLQFLIQYYNGEERAKGNILERFSAQQFPDLHSELNLSSLELGDSALYFCASSVGAGAVNSPLHFGNGTRLTVT.

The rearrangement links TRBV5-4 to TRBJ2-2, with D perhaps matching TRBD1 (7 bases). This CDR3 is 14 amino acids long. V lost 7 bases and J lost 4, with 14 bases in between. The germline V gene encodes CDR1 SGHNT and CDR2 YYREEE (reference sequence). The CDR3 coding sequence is TGTGCCAGCCAGGGGGGCGCGGTCACCGGGGAGCTGTTTTTT. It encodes CASQGGAVTGELFF. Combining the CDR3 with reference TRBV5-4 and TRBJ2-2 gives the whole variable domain ETGVTQSPTHLIKTRGQQVTLRCSSQSGHNTVSWYQQALGQGPQFIFQYYREEENGRGNFPPRFSGLQFPNYSSELNVNALELDDSALYLCASQGGAVTGELFFGEGSRLTVL.

The CDR3 nucleotides read TGTGCCAGTAGTATAGCGGGAGAGACTGAAGCTTTCTTT. Protein sequence: CASSIAGETEAFF. The chain has TRBV19 and TRBJ1-1; D is unresolved. Trimming stripped 1 base from V and 5 bases from J, with 8 bases between. The CDR3 covers 13 residues. Germline CDR1 LNHDA, CDR2 SQIVND (reference sequence).

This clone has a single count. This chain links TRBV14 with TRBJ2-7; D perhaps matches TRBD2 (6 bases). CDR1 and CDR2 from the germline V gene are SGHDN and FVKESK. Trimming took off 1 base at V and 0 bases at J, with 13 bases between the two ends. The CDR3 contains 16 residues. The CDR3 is CASSQAIWRDSYEQYF. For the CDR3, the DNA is TGTGCCAGCAGCCAAGCTATTTGGCGGGACTCCTACGAGCAGTACTTC.

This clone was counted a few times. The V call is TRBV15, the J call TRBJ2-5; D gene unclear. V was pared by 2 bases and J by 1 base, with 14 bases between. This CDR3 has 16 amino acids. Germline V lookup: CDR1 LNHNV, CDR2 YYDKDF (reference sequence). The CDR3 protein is CATSRTPTRGQETQYF. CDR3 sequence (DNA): TGTGCCACCAGCAGAACCCCCACACGCGGCCAAGAGACCCAGTACTTC.

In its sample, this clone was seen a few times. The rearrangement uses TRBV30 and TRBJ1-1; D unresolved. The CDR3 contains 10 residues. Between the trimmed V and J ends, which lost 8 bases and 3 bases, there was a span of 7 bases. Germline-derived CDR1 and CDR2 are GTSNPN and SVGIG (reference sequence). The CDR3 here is CAIADTEAFF. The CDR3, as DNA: TGTGCCATAGCGGACACTGAAGCTTTCTTT.

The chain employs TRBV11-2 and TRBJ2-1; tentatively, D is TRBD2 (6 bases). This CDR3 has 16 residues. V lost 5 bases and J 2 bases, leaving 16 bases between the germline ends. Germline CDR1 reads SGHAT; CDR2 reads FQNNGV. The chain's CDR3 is CASSGLGAGTYNEQFF. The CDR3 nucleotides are TGTGCCAGCAGCGGTCTAGGTGCGGGAACCTACAATGAGCAGTTCTTC.

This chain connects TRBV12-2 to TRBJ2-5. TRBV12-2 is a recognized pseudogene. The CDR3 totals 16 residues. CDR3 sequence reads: CASRLALGKHQETQYF. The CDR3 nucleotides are TGTGCAAGTCGCTTAGCGTTGGGGAAGCATCAAGAGACCCAGTACTTC.

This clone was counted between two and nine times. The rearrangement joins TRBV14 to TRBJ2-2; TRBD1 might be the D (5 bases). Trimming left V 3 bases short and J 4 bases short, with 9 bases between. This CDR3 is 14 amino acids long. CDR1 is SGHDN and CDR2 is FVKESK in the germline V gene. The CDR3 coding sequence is TGTGCCAGCAGCCAGATGACAGCCACCGGGGAGCTGTTTTTT. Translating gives CASSQMTATGELFF.

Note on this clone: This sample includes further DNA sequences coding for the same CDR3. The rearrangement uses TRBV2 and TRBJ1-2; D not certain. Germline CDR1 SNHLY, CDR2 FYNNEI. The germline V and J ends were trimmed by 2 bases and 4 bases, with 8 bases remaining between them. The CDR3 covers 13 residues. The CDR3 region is CASSETGSYGYTF. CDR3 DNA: TGTGCCAGCAGTGAAACGGGATCCTATGGCTACACCTTC.

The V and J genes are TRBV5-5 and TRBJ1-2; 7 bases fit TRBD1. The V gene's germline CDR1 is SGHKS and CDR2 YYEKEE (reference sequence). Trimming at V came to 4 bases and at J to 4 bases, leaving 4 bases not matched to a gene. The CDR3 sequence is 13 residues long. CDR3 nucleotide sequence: TGTGCCAGCAGCACGGGGACAGCCTATGGCTACACCTTC. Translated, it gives CASSTGTAYGYTF.

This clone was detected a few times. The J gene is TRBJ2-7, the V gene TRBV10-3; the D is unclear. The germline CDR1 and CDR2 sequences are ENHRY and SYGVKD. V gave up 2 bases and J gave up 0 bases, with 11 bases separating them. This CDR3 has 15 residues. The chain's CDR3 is CAISEKGFNSYEQYF. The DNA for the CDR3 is TGTGCCATCAGTGAGAAGGGTTTCAACTCCTACGAGCAGTACTTC.

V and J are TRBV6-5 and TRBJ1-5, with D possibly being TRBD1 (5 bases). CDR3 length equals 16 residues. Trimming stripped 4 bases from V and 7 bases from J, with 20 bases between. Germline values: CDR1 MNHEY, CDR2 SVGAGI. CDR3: CASSLAGLGASQPQHF. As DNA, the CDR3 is TGTGCCAGCAGTTTAGCGGGGTTAGGGGCCAGCCAGCCCCAGCATTTT.

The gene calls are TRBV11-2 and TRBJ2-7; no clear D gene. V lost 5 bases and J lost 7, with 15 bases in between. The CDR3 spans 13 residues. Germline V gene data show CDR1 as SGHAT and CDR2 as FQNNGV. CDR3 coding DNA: TGTGCCAGCAGCGCCTCCCCTGCTTTGGAGCAGTACTTC. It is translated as CASSASPALEQYF.

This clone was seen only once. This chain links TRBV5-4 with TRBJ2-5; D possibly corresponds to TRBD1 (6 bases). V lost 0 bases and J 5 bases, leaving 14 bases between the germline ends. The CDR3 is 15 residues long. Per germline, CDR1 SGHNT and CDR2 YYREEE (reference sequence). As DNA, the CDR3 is TGTGCCAGCAGCTTGGCAGGGGTGGGGTCGGAGACCCAGTACTTC. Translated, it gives CASSLAGVGSETQYF.

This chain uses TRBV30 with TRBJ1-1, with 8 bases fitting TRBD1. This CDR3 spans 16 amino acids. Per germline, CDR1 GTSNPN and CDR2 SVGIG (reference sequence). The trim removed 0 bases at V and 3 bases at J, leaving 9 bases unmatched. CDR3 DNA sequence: TGTGCCTGGAGTGTACCCGCGACAGGGGTATACACTGAAGCTTTCTTT. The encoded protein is CAWSVPATGVYTEAFF.

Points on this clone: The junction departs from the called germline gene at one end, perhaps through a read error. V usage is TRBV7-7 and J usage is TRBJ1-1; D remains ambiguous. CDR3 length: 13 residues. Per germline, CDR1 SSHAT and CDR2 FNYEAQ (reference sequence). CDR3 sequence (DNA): TGTGCTAGCAGCCCGAATATAAACAGTGAAGCTTTCTTT. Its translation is CASSPNINSEAFF.

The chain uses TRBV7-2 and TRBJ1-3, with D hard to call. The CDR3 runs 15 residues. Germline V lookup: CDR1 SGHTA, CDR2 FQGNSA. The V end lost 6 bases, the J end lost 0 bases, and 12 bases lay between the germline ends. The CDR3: CASSALRASGNTIYF. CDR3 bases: TGTGCCAGCAGTGCGTTAAGAGCCTCTGGAAACACCATATATTTT. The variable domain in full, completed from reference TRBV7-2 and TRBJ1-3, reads GAGVSQSPSNKVTEKGKDVELRCDPISGHTALYWYRQSLGQGLEFLIYFQGNSAPDKSGLPSDRFSAERTGGSVSTLTIQRTQQEDSAVYLCASSALRASGNTIYFGEGSWLTVV.

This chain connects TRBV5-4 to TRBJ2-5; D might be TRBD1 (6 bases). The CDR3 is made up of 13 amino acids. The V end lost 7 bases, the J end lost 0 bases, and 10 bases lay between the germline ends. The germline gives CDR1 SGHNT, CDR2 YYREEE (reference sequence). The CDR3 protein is CASADRYQETQYF. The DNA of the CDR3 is TGTGCCAGCGCCGACAGGTACCAAGAGACCCAGTACTTC.

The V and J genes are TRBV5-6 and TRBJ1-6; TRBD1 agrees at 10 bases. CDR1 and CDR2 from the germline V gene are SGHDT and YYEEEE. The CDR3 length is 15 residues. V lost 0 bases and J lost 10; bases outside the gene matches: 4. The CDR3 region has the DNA TGTGCCAGCAGCTTGGGACAGGGGGCAGGGTCACCCCTCCACTTT. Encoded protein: CASSLGQGAGSPLHF.

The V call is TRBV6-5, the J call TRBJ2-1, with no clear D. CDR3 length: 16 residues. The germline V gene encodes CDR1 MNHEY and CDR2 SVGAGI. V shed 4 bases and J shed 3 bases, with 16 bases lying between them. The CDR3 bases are TGTGCCAGCAGTTCTGCGAGGAGTGCGATCTACAATGAGCAGTTCTTC. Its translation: CASSSARSAIYNEQFF.

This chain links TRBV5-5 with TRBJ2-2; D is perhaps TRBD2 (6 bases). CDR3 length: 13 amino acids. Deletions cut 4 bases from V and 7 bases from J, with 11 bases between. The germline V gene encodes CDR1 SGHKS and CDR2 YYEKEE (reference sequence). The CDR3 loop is CASSPKEGGELFF. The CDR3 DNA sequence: TGTGCCAGCAGCCCGAAGGAGGGCGGGGAGCTGTTTTTT.

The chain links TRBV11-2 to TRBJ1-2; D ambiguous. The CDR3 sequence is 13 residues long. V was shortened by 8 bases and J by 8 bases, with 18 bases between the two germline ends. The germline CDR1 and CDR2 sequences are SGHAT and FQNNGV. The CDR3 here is CASGEGIAGGYTF. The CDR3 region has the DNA TGTGCCAGCGGAGAAGGGATAGCGGGAGGCTACACCTTC. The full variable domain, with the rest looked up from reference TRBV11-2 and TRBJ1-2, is EAGVAQSPRYKIIEKRQSVAFWCNPISGHATLYWYQQILGQGPKLLIQFQNNGVVDDSQLPKDRFSAERLKGVDSTLKIQPAKLEDSAVYLCASGEGIAGGYTFGSGTRLTVV.

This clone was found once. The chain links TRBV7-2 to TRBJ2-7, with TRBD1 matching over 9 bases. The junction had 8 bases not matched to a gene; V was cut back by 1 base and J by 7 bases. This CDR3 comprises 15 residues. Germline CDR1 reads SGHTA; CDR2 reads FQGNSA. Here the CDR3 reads CASSLVEDRGGEQYF. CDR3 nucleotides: TGTGCCAGCAGCTTAGTCGAGGACAGGGGAGGAGAGCAGTACTTC. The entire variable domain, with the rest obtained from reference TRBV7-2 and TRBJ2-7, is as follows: GAGVSQSPSNKVTEKGKDVELRCDPISGHTALYWYRQSLGQGLEFLIYFQGNSAPDKSGLPSDRFSAERTGGSVSTLTIQRTQQEDSAVYLCASSLVEDRGGEQYFGPGTRLTVT.

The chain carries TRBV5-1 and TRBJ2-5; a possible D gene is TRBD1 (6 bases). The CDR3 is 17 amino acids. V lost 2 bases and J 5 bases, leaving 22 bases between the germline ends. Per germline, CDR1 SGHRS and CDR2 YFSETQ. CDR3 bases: TGCGCCAGCAGCTTTGAGATTCTCGGGACAAAGTTTGAGACCCAGTACTTC. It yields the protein CASSFEILGTKFETQYF. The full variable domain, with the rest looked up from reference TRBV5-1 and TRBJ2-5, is KAGVTQTPRYLIKTRGQQVTLSCSPISGHRSVSWYQQTPGQGLQFLFEYFSETQRNKGNFPGRFSGRQFSNSRSEMNVSTLELGDSALYLCASSFEILGTKFETQYFGPGTRLLVL.

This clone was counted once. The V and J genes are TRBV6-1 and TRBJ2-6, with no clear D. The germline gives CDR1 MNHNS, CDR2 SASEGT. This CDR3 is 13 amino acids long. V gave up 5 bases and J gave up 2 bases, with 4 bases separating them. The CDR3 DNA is TGTGCCAGCAGTTCCCCTGGGGCCAACGTCCTGACTTTC. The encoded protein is CASSSPGANVLTF.

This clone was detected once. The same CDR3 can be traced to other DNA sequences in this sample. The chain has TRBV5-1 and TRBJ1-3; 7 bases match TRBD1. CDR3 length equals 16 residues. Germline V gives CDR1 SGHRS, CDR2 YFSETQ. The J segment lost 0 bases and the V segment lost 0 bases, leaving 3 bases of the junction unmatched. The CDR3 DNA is TGCGCCAGCAGCTTGGAGGGGACAGCCTCTGGAAACACCATATATTTT. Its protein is CASSLEGTASGNTIYF.